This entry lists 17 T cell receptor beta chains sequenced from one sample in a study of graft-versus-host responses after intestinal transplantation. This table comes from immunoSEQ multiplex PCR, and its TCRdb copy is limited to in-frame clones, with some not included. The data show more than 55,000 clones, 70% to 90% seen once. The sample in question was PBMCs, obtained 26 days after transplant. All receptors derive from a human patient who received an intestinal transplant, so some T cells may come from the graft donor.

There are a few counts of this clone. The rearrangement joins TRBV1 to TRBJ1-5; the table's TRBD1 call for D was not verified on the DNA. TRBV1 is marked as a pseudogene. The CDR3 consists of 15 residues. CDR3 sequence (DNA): TGCACCAGCAGCCGACCCACAGGGGATAATCAGCCCCAGCATTTT. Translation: CTSSRPTGDNQPQHF.

Written as DNA, the CDR3 is TGCGCCAGCAGCCCCGGGAACGAGCAGTACTTC. As protein: CASSPGNEQYF. The chain uses TRBV5-1 and TRBJ2-7, with a possible D match to TRBD2 (5 bases). V was shortened by 4 bases and J by 5 bases, with 7 bases between the two germline ends. Germline lookup yields CDR1 SGHRS and CDR2 YFSETQ. This CDR3 has 11 residues.

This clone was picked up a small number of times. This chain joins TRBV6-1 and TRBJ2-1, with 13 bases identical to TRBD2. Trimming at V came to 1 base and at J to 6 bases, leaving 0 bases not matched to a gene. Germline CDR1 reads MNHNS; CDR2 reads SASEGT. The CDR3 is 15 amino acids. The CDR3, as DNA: TGTGCCAGCAGTGAAGGGACTAGCGGGAGCAATGAGCAGTTCTTC. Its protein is CASSEGTSGSNEQFF.

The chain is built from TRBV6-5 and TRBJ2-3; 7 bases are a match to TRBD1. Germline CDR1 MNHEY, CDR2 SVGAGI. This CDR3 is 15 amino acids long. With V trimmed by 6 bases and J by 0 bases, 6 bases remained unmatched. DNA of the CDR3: TGTGCCAGCAGCTACGACAGGGTTAGCACAGATACGCAGTATTTT. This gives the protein CASSYDRVSTDTQYF.

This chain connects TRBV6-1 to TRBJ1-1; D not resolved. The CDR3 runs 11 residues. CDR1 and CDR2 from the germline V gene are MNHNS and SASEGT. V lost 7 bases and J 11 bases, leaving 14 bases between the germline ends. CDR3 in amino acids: CASTTLSDAFF. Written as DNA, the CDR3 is TGTGCCAGCACAACCCTCAGTGATGCTTTCTTT.

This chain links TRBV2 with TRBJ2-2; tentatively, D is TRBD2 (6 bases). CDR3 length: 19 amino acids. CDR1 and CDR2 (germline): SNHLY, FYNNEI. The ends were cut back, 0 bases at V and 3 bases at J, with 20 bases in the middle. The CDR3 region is CASSEALIGSGGDTGELFF. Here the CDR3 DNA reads TGTGCCAGCAGTGAAGCCCTGATCGGTTCCGGGGGTGACACCGGGGAGCTGTTTTTT.

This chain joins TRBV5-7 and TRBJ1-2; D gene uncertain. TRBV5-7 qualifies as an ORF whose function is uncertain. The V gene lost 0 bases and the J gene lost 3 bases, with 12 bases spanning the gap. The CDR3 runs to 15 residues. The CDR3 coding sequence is TGTGCCAGCAGCTTGGCTGGGCGGGCTGACTATGGCTACACCTTC. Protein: CASSLAGRADYGYTF.

The CDR3, as DNA: TGTGCCAGCAGTCCCCGGGACAGGACCCCCTATGGCTACACCTTC. Protein: CASSPRDRTPYGYTF. The chain combines TRBV6-5 with TRBJ1-2, with 8 bases fitting TRBD1. Unmatched junction bases numbered 9, after V lost 5 bases and J lost 4 bases. The CDR3 is 15 residues long. The germline V gene encodes CDR1 MNHEY and CDR2 SVGAGI.

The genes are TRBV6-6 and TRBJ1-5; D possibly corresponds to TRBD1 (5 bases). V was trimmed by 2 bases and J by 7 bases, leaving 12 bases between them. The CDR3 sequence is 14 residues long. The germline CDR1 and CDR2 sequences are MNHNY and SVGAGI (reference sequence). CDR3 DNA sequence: TGTGCCAGCAGTTACCTGTCAGGGTGGCAGCCCCAGCATTTT. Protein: CASSYLSGWQPQHF.

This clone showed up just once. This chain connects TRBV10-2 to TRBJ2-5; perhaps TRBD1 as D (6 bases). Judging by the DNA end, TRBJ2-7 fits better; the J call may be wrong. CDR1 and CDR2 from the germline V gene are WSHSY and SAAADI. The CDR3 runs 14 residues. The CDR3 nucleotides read TGCGCCAGTAGGAAATTGGACAGCTCCTACGAGCAGTACTTC. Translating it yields CASRKLDSSYEQYF.

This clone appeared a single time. The CDR3 sequence is CASSFRTGGRRDTEAFF. DNA for the CDR3: TGTGCCAGCAGCTTTAGGACAGGGGGCAGGAGGGACACTGAAGCTTTCTTT. The chain recombines TRBV11-2 with TRBJ1-1; 11 nucleotides match TRBD1. This CDR3 has 17 residues. V shed 3 bases and J 3 bases; nucleotides not matched to a gene: 9. Looked up from germline, CDR1 is SGHAT and CDR2 is FQNNGV.

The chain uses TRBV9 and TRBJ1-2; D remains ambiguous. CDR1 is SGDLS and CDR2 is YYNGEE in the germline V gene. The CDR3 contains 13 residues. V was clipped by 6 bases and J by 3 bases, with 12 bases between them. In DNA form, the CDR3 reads TGTGCCAGCACCCCAAGTACAGACTATGGCTACACCTTC. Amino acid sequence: CASTPSTDYGYTF.

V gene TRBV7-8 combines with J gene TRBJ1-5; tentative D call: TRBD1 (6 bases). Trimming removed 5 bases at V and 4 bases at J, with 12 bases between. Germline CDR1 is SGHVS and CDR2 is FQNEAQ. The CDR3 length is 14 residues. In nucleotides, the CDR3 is TGTGCCAGCAGCCCACGGGACAAGAATCAGCCCCAGCATTTT. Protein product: CASSPRDKNQPQHF.

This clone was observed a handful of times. This CDR3 is CASSLGGGLYEQYV. The CDR3 DNA sequence: TGTGCCAGCAGCTTAGGGGGGGGGTTGTACGAGCAGTACGTC. This chain joins TRBV7-9 and TRBJ2-7, with 7 positions matching TRBD2. The J segment lost 4 bases and the V segment lost 1 base, leaving 4 bases of the junction unmatched. Germline CDR1 reads SEHNR; CDR2 reads FQNEAQ (reference sequence). This CDR3 is built from 14 residues.

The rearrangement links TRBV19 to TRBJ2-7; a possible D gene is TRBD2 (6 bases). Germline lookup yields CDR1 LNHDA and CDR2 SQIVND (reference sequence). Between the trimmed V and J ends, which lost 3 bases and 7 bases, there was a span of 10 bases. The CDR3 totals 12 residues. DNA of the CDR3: TGTGCCAGTAGTATGGGGGACTCGGAGCAGTACTTC. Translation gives CASSMGDSEQYF.

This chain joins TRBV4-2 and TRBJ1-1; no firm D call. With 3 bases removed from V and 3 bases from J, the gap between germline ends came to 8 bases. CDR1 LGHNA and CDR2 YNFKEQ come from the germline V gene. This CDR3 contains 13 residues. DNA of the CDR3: TGTGCCAGCAGCCAGACCCGGGACACTGAAGCTTTCTTT. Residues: CASSQTRDTEAFF.

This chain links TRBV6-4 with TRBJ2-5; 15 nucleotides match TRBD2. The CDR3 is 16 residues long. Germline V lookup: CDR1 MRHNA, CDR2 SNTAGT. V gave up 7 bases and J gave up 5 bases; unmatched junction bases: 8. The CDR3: CASTWTSGGAIETQYF. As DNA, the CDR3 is TGTGCCAGCACATGGACTAGCGGGGGGGCCATCGAGACCCAGTACTTC.